This T cell receptor beta chain came from a study of T cell repertoires in cytomegalovirus infection. Overall study: Matching HLA type, along with CMV infection, was indicated by public TCR beta signatures. Study-wide results and limits: Ex vivo responses were dominated by HLA-C-restricted CMV-specific TCR beta clonotypes. Carriers of CMV plus the relevant HLA were identified by cumulative public TCR beta family frequency.

As for this clonotype: Its antigen is still unknown.

Trimming removed 0 bases from V and 6 bases from J, with 8 bases in between. The CDR3 is 14 amino acids. Using its own MiXCR run on the reads, TCRdb lists one record per CDR3 protein. The sample contains fewer than 550,000 distinct CDR3 sequences, roughly 30% of which appear only once. The V call is TRBV12-3 or TRBV12-4, the J call TRBJ2-2, with a tentative D call TRBD1 (5 bases). The source of this sequence is a human donor in good health (CMV status not recorded). Some clones in this sample may be carry-over from other donors' samples. Sequences were obtained from PBMCs. CDR3 sequence reads: CASSLAWGAGELFF. For the CDR3, the DNA is TGTGCCAGCAGTTTAGCGTGGGGCGCCGGGGAGCTGTTTTTT.